Listed below are T cell receptor beta chains from one sample, sequenced in a study of blood T cell repertoires in COVID-19. Measured with immunoSEQ multiplex PCR; TCRdb has only the in-frame clones, and not every one. Here the sample spans 100,000 to 150,000 clones, about 80% being singletons. The sample consisted of peripheral blood. These receptors came from a woman aged 45-60 years with acute or convalescent COVID-19. CDR3s include the opening cysteine and the closing phenylalanine or tryptophan. The D gene is left open where the match is weak. Some rows mark clone size as missing; the rest say once, few, many or name a class of expanded clone.

d_call: -; clone_size: -; j_call: TRBJ1-2; v_call: TRBV5-1; cdr3_aa: CASSYDGDYGYTF; cdr3_nt: TGCGCCAGCAGCTACGACGGGGACTATGGCTACACCTTC
d_call: -; clone_size: few; j_call: TRBJ1-2; v_call: TRBV2; cdr3_aa: CASSPTSTKGYTF; cdr3_nt: TGTGCCAGCAGCCCGACAAGCACGAAGGGCTACACCTTC
d_call: -; clone_size: -; j_call: TRBJ1-1; v_call: TRBV2; cdr3_aa: CASLDRTNTEAFF; cdr3_nt: TGTGCCAGCTTAGACAGGACGAACACTGAAGCTTTCTTT
d_call: TRBD1; clone_size: -; j_call: TRBJ2-7; v_call: TRBV6-5; cdr3_aa: CAAGTVAYEQYF; cdr3_nt: TGTGCCGCCGGGACAGTGGCCTACGAGCAGTACTTC
d_call: -; clone_size: -; j_call: TRBJ1-5; v_call: TRBV5-5; cdr3_aa: CASSLGGVVAQHF; cdr3_nt: TGTGCCAGCAGCTTGGGGGGAGTCGTGGCCCAGCATTTT
d_call: -; clone_size: -; j_call: TRBJ1-2; v_call: TRBV5-1; cdr3_aa: CASSADFRYGYTF; cdr3_nt: TGCGCCAGCAGCGCCGACTTCCGCTATGGCTACACCTTC
d_call: -; clone_size: few; j_call: TRBJ1-2; v_call: TRBV6-1; cdr3_aa: CASSEDREPLWGYTF; cdr3_nt: TGTGCCAGCAGTGAAGACAGGGAACCTCTATGGGGCTACACCTTC
d_call: -; clone_size: -; j_call: TRBJ2-5; v_call: TRBV7-8; cdr3_aa: CASSLAGQVRETQYF; cdr3_nt: TGTGCCAGCAGCTTAGCGGGGCAGGTTCGAGAGACCCAGTACTTC
d_call: -; clone_size: -; j_call: TRBJ2-1; v_call: TRBV24-1; cdr3_aa: CATSDLAGNEQFF; cdr3_nt: TGTGCCACCAGTGATCTCGCCGGGAATGAGCAGTTCTTC
d_call: -; clone_size: -; j_call: TRBJ1-3; v_call: TRBV18; cdr3_aa: CASSPPGALGNTIYF; cdr3_nt: TGTGCCAGCTCACCACCGGGGGCCCTTGGAAACACCATATATTTT
d_call: -; clone_size: -; j_call: TRBJ2-7; v_call: TRBV29-1; cdr3_aa: CSVELIDRAGPSYEQYF; cdr3_nt: TGCAGCGTTGAGTTAATTGACAGGGCGGGACCCTCCTACGAGCAGTACTTC
d_call: -; clone_size: -; j_call: TRBJ2-5; v_call: TRBV7-6; cdr3_aa: CASSPTAGSGGETQYF; cdr3_nt: TGTGCCAGCAGCCCAACTGCGGGGAGCGGAGGGGAGACCCAGTACTTC
d_call: -; clone_size: once; j_call: TRBJ2-3; v_call: TRBV5-1; cdr3_aa: CASSLEGGNTQYF; cdr3_nt: TGCGCCAGCAGCTTGGAGGGCGGGAATACGCAGTATTTT
d_call: TRBD1; clone_size: -; j_call: TRBJ1-2; v_call: TRBV9; cdr3_aa: CASSSDRGYGYTF; cdr3_nt: TGTGCCAGCAGTTCCGACAGGGGGTATGGCTACACCTTC
d_call: TRBD1; clone_size: once; j_call: TRBJ1-3; v_call: TRBV7-3; cdr3_aa: CASSQDRESTIYF; cdr3_nt: TGTGCCAGCAGCCAAGACAGGGAATCCACCATATATTTT
d_call: TRBD2; clone_size: -; j_call: TRBJ2-1; v_call: TRBV24-1; cdr3_aa: CATSGAGGWDEQFF; cdr3_nt: TGTGCCACCAGTGGTGCGGGAGGGTGGGATGAGCAGTTCTTC
d_call: -; clone_size: few; j_call: TRBJ1-1; v_call: TRBV6-7; cdr3_aa: CASSYSIQRRTNEAFF; cdr3_nt: TGTGCCAGCAGTTACTCGATACAGCGGCGGACGAATGAAGCTTTCTTT
d_call: TRBD1; clone_size: once; j_call: TRBJ2-6; v_call: TRBV7-9; cdr3_aa: CASSLDRVGANVLTF; cdr3_nt: TGTGCCAGCAGCTTGGACAGGGTTGGGGCCAACGTCCTGACTTTC
d_call: -; clone_size: -; j_call: TRBJ2-1; v_call: TRBV7-9; cdr3_aa: CASSFRNFSYNEQFF; cdr3_nt: TGTGCCAGCAGCTTCAGGAATTTTTCCTACAATGAGCAGTTCTTC
d_call: -; clone_size: -; j_call: TRBJ2-5; v_call: TRBV7-8; cdr3_aa: CASSANRVRETQYF; cdr3_nt: TGTGCCAGCAGCGCCAACAGGGTTCGGGAGACCCAGTACTTC
d_call: TRBD1; clone_size: few; j_call: TRBJ1-2; v_call: TRBV28; cdr3_aa: CASSSPGTGTNYGYTF; cdr3_nt: TGTGCCAGCAGTTCCCCTGGGACAGGCACTAACTATGGCTACACCTTC
d_call: TRBD1; clone_size: -; j_call: TRBJ1-1; v_call: TRBV6-5; cdr3_aa: CASEGTAMNTEAFF; cdr3_nt: TGTGCCAGCGAGGGGACAGCTATGAACACTGAAGCTTTCTTT
d_call: -; clone_size: -; j_call: TRBJ1-1; v_call: TRBV5-1; cdr3_aa: CASSSGVEAFF; cdr3_nt: TGCGCCAGCAGCTCAGGGGTTGAAGCTTTCTTT
d_call: -; clone_size: -; j_call: TRBJ2-3; v_call: TRBV5-1; cdr3_aa: CASSPPGTSTDTQYF; cdr3_nt: TGCGCCAGCAGCCCGCCGGGGACTAGCACAGATACGCAGTATTTT
d_call: -; clone_size: once; j_call: TRBJ1-1; v_call: TRBV2; cdr3_aa: CASSERGRSTEAFF; cdr3_nt: TGTGCCAGCAGTGAAAGGGGCAGGAGCACTGAAGCTTTCTTT
d_call: TRBD2; clone_size: once; j_call: TRBJ2-7; v_call: TRBV27; cdr3_aa: CASSPGTSGGEQYF; cdr3_nt: TGTGCCAGCAGTCCCGGGACTAGCGGTGGCGAGCAGTACTTC
d_call: -; clone_size: -; j_call: TRBJ2-1; v_call: TRBV2; cdr3_aa: CASSGHPQGEQFF; cdr3_nt: TGTGCCAGCAGTGGCCACCCACAGGGTGAGCAGTTCTTC
d_call: -; clone_size: once; j_call: TRBJ2-1; v_call: TRBV28; cdr3_aa: CASSFRNEQFF; cdr3_nt: TGTGCCAGCAGTTTCCGCAATGAGCAGTTCTTC
d_call: TRBD2; clone_size: -; j_call: TRBJ2-1; v_call: TRBV19; cdr3_aa: CASRPGLALSLPYNEQFF; cdr3_nt: TGTGCCAGTAGGCCGGGACTAGCTCTATCTCTCCCCTACAATGAGCAGTTCTTC
d_call: TRBD1; clone_size: -; j_call: TRBJ1-2; v_call: TRBV5-5; cdr3_aa: CASSFEGATNYGYTF; cdr3_nt: TGTGCCAGCAGCTTTGAGGGGGCGACTAACTATGGCTACACCTTC
d_call: -; clone_size: -; j_call: TRBJ2-7; v_call: TRBV7-3; cdr3_aa: CASSSQEVSYEQYF; cdr3_nt: TGTGCCAGCAGCTCGCAGGAGGTCTCCTACGAGCAGTACTTC
d_call: -; clone_size: -; j_call: TRBJ1-1; v_call: TRBV7-3; cdr3_aa: CASTPGGNSPEAFF; cdr3_nt: TGTGCCAGCACCCCGGGGGGAAACTCTCCTGAAGCTTTCTTT
d_call: -; clone_size: once; j_call: TRBJ2-5; v_call: TRBV11-2; cdr3_aa: CASSLRHGQSQETQYF; cdr3_nt: TGTGCCAGCAGCTTACGCCATGGACAGTCCCAAGAGACCCAGTACTTC